This T cell receptor (beta chain) appears in the sequencing data of a study of shared clonotypes between healthy human individuals (dated by TCRdb to the early 2020s). For the study in its entirety: The cohort comprised two women and a few men aged 18 to 49 years. For each donor, CD4 naive and CD4 memory were each given three plates, CD8 naive was given two plates, and CD8 memory was given one plate. The study deeply sequenced blood TCR repertoires of five healthy adults to estimate repertoire size and the extent of clonotype sharing between individuals. To increase sequencing depth and limit assay-specific biases, TCR repertoire library preparation and sequencing were carried out by different laboratories using diverse techniques. Between about 0.9 and 8.9 billion PBMCs per donor were obtained by leukapheresis. Study-level results and caveats: Compared with non-shared clonotypes, the clonotypes found in all four sorted-subset donors had higher generation probabilities. Approximately 5% of naive CD4, around 3.5% of naive CD8, approximately 2.2% of memory CD4, and about 0.4% of memory CD8 clonotypes were shared across a few donors. Incomplete sequencing was indicated by rarefaction of sorted-subset datasets, despite the large sequencing depth. Naive subsets generally had larger estimated clonotype richness than memory subsets did. Because the study included a small number of donors, the genetic and exposure-history diversity represented was limited. Sampling was restricted to blood, and TCR repertoires in tissues likely differ from the TCR repertoires found in blood. Pairwise subsampling indicated that sequencing depth was expected to affect the degree of clonotype sharing among donors.

Using the deep immunoSEQ assay, multiplex PCR amplified TCR CDR3 regions from genomic DNA. For each cell subset, the extracted genomic DNA was distributed evenly across all wells of several immunoSEQ 96-well plates, and each plate served as one replicate. For sorted subsets, roughly 200 ng of genomic DNA, equivalent to 25,000 to 35,000 T cell genomes, went into each replicate PCR. Purified libraries were quantified with a Qubit 3.0 fluorometer, sized on a Bioanalyzer 2100, and re-quantified with the KAPA Library Quantification kit. A separate single-read 150-cycle Illumina NextSeq 550 flow cell was used to sequence each immunoSEQ 96-well plate. In the authors' own workflow: The immunoSEQ output contained only junctional sequences without quality scores, so filtering could not match that applied to full-length reads. Sequences were annotated with PyIR, a Python wrapper for IgBLAST v1.9, using IMGT germline references to assign V/J genes and CDR3. Reads were removed for weak V/J assignments (E-value above 1e-6), missing CDR3, stop codons, out-of-frame junctions, or ambiguous translated residues. V3J clonotypes were defined as sequences sharing the same inferred V gene, J gene, and CDR3 amino acid sequence. Percentage overlap between repertoires was computed as shared unique clonotypes divided by the size of the smaller repertoire. Three approaches were used to assess repertoire richness: RTK rarefaction, the Chao1 estimator, and Recon v2.1 estimates of unobserved clonotypes. Generation probabilities for all TCRbeta clonotypes obtained by the gDNA method from a few donors were computed using OLGA. TCRdb's version of the immuneACCESS table is confined to in-frame rearrangements and falls short of the full clone set. An unresolved V gene accounts for under half of the shortfall where checked; the remainder is of unknown origin. V, J and clone size are those of that table, while D and trimming were read from the DNA. The sample records hundreds of thousands of clones, 96% of which are singletons. Around 0.29% of the sample is held by the ten biggest clonotypes.

Donors were healthy HIV-negative adults with no recently reported acute infections or vaccinations. Every donor was a Caucasian adult living in Nashville, Tennessee, USA. CD8 memory samples combined magnetically selected CD45RO+ cells with CCR7-negative CD45RA+ effector memory (TemRA) cells. Blood was collected by leukapheresis, and PBMCs were isolated by Ficoll-Histopaque density gradient centrifugation and then cryopreserved in liquid nitrogen vapor phase. Purity and quantity of every magnetically sorted T cell population were checked by analytical flow cytometry. From each sorted fraction, genomic DNA was isolated and quantified by UV absorbance on a Nanodrop 2000c. In the case of this clone: There is no known antigen for this receptor. Base qualities are not provided; no much larger clone lies one nucleotide away.

This sequence was found in a man aged 30 to 45 in good health. The sample comprised memory CD8+ T cells sorted from blood. The cell subset or site label corresponds to: CD45RO+ cells pooled with CCR7-negative TemRA cells.

The DNA is as follows: TGTGCCAGCAGCTTGGCTAACTATGGCTACACCTTC. The encoded protein is CASSLANYGYTF. In this chain, TRBV11-2 is recombined with TRBJ1-2, with no confidently assigned D gene. There are 12 amino acids in the CDR3, from cysteine to phenylalanine inclusive. The CDR3 DNA has 36 bases and is translated from base 1. From a lookup of the germline V gene, CDR1 and CDR2 are SGHAT and FQNNGV. The junction shows trimming of 3 bases on V and 0 bases on J, plus 2 bases between the germline ends. The full variable domain, completed from the reference TRBV11-2 and TRBJ1-2 proteins outside the CDR3, reads EAGVAQSPRYKIIEKRQSVAFWCNPISGHATLYWYQQILGQGPKLLIQFQNNGVVDDSQLPKDRFSAERLKGVDSTLKIQPAKLEDSAVYLCASSLANYGYTFGSGTRLTVV.